The 17 T cell receptor beta chains below come from one sample, sequenced in a study of blood T cell repertoires in COVID-19. Only in-frame clones appear in the TCRdb table, and some are missing; sequencing was by immunoSEQ multiplex PCR. The sample consists of almost 400,000 clones, around 89% of them appearing once. The sequenced material came from PBMCs or T cells enriched from blood (not recorded which). Receptor source: a woman aged 25 to 45 with acute COVID-19.

The rearrangement links TRBV24-1 to TRBJ1-2; 8 bases are a match to TRBD1. This CDR3 comprises 16 residues. J gave up 6 bases and V 2 bases, and 10 bases lay outside the gene matches. Per the germline V gene, CDR1 is KGHDR and CDR2 is SFDVKD. The CDR3 bases are TGTGCCACCAGTGATTCAGCAGGGGGCTGGATCAATGGCTACACCTTC. Protein sequence: CATSDSAGGWINGYTF.

This clone showed up just once. This rearrangement joins TRBV5-6 to TRBJ1-5; the match to TRBD1 covers 7 bases. Trimming cost V 4 bases and J 6 bases; bases outside gene matches: 4. The CDR3 totals 13 residues. Looked up from germline, CDR1 is SGHDT and CDR2 is YYEEEE. The CDR3 coding sequence is TGTGCCAGCAGCCGTAACAGGGGTCAGCCCCAGCATTTT. This encodes CASSRNRGQPQHF.

With regard to this clone: At one boundary the junction diverges from the germline segment, which might be a read error. V is TRBV27 and J is TRBJ1-5; D is perhaps TRBD1 (5 bases). This CDR3 is 14 amino acids long. Germline V gives CDR1 MNHEY, CDR2 SMNVEV (reference sequence). CDR3 residues: CASSSGQDNLPQHF. CDR3 DNA: TGTGCCAGCAGTTCTGGGCAGGACAATCTGCCCCAGCATTTT.

In nucleotides, the CDR3 is TGTGCCAGTAGTCGGGACAGGGGCACAGATACGCAGTATTTT. This sequence encodes CASSRDRGTDTQYF. This chain connects TRBV19 to TRBJ2-3; 9 bases fit TRBD1. The CDR3 runs 14 residues. CDR1 is LNHDA and CDR2 is SQIVND in the germline V gene (reference sequence). Trimming took 5 bases from V and 1 from J; bases not matched to a gene: 1.

V gene TRBV7-9 combines with J gene TRBJ1-2, with TRBD1 matching 8 bases. Germline trimming cut 3 bases from V and 1 base from J; bases unmatched to any gene: 1. The CDR3 runs to 14 residues. Germline loops: CDR1 SEHNR, CDR2 FQNEAQ (reference sequence). In DNA, the CDR3 is TGTGCCAGCAGCTTCGGACAGGGTAACTATGGCTACACCTTC. As protein: CASSFGQGNYGYTF.

Details on this clone: Other DNA sequences in the sample encode the same CDR3. The chain couples TRBV4-1 to TRBJ2-7, with D unresolved. V lost 0 bases and J lost 7, with 7 bases in between. This CDR3 region has 12 residues. Germline V gene lookup returns CDR1 MGHRA and CDR2 YSYEKL. In nucleotides, the CDR3 is TGCGCCAGCAGCCAAGATCGGGTAGAGCAGTACTTC. Its translation: CASSQDRVEQYF.

This clone has only one observation. This sequence joins TRBV27 and TRBJ2-7, with 10 nucleotides matching TRBD2. Germline lookup yields CDR1 MNHEY and CDR2 SMNVEV (reference sequence). The J segment lost 0 bases and the V segment lost 5 bases, leaving 7 bases of the junction unmatched. The CDR3 is 16 residues long. As DNA, the CDR3 is TGTGCCAGCAGTCGGTCTAGCGGGGGCTTCTCCTACGAGCAGTACTTC. As protein: CASSRSSGGFSYEQYF.

The chain has TRBV25-1 and TRBJ1-4, with D possibly matching TRBD1 (6 bases). CDR3 length: 15 residues. Trimming shortened V by 3 bases and J by 6 bases, and 14 bases separated the two germline ends. Germline V CDR1 and CDR2: MGHDK, SYGVNS. The CDR3 sequence: CASSEPLPGDEKLFF. CDR3 DNA sequence: TGTGCCAGCAGTGAGCCTTTACCAGGGGATGAAAAACTGTTTTTT.

The chain has TRBV28 and TRBJ1-2; possibly TRBD1 for D (5 bases). The V and J ends lost 7 bases and 8 bases respectively, with 26 bases between them. This CDR3 is 16 amino acids long. CDR1 is MDHEN, CDR2 SYDVKM, per germline. DNA of the CDR3: TGTGCCAGCAATGCTGGGAGTTTGCGCCCCGGGGGGGGCTACACCTTC. Protein product: CASNAGSLRPGGGYTF.

The rearrangement joins TRBV5-1 to TRBJ2-4; D is uncertain. This CDR3 is built from 14 residues. V shed 0 bases and J shed 8 bases, with 12 bases lying between them. The germline V gene encodes CDR1 SGHRS and CDR2 YFSETQ. The chain's CDR3 is CASSLDGSKDIQYF. CDR3 nucleotides: TGCGCCAGCAGCTTGGATGGTAGTAAAGACATTCAGTACTTC.

V usage is TRBV5-6 and J usage is TRBJ2-7, with D possibly TRBD2 on 5 matching bases. Germline CDR1 SGHDT, CDR2 YYEEEE. The V gene lost 3 bases and the J gene lost 9 bases, with 10 bases spanning the gap. The CDR3 spans 11 residues. The CDR3 loop reads CASSSSSGQYF. The CDR3 nucleotides are TGTGCCAGCAGCTCCTCCAGCGGGCAGTACTTC.

The chain uses TRBV11-2 and TRBJ2-6; perhaps TRBD1 as D (6 bases). CDR1 and CDR2 (germline): SGHAT, FQNNGV. CDR3 size: 18 residues. V lost 6 bases and J 4 bases, leaving 22 bases between the germline ends. The CDR3, as DNA: TGTGCCAGCAGTTCAAACCGACAGGACGCCCCCGGGGCCAACGTCCTGACTTTC. The encoded protein is CASSSNRQDAPGANVLTF.

The chain combines TRBV5-1 with TRBJ1-4; 7 positions match TRBD1. The CDR3 has 15 amino acids. V lost 4 bases to trimming and J lost 3 bases; unmatched junction nucleotides: 6. Germline V gene data show CDR1 as SGHRS and CDR2 as YFSETQ. The DNA of the CDR3 is TGCGCCAGCAGCCCAGGACAGGCGTCTAATGAAAAACTGTTTTTT. It yields the protein CASSPGQASNEKLFF.

DNA for the CDR3: TGTGCCAGCAGCTTAACGGAGTACAATGAGCAGTTCTTC. It specifies CASSLTEYNEQFF. This chain connects TRBV7-3 to TRBJ2-1, with no clear D. V gave up 0 bases and J gave up 4 bases, with 4 bases separating them. The germline V gene encodes CDR1 SGHTA and CDR2 FQGTGA. The CDR3 sequence is 13 residues long. Drawing the rest from reference TRBV7-3 and TRBJ2-1, the complete variable domain is GAGVSQTPSNKVTEKGKYVELRCDPISGHTALYWYRQSLGQGPEFLIYFQGTGAADDSGLPNDRFFAVRPEGSVSTLKIQRTERGDSAVYLCASSLTEYNEQFFGPGTRLTVL.

The genes are TRBV7-9 and TRBJ1-6, with TRBD1 as a possible D gene (6 bases). CDR1 is SEHNR and CDR2 is FQNEAQ in the germline V gene (reference sequence). The CDR3 totals 14 residues. Trimming took 3 bases from V and 6 from J, leaving 9 bases between them. CDR3 DNA: TGTGCCAGCAGCTTTGGGACACTTAATTCACCCCTCCACTTT. Residues: CASSFGTLNSPLHF.

The V call is TRBV4-3, the J call TRBJ1-2; D might be TRBD1 (5 bases). V was pared by 4 bases and J by 4 bases, with 19 bases between. This CDR3 is 16 amino acids long. Germline V gene sequence: CDR1 LGHNA, CDR2 YSLEER. CDR3 bases: TGCGCCAGCAGCCCGAAGGAGGGGCGCCAGGTCTATGGCTACACCTTC. It specifies CASSPKEGRQVYGYTF.

This chain uses TRBV19 with TRBJ2-7; no reliable D call. From germline, CDR1 is LNHDA and CDR2 SQIVND (reference sequence). With 3 bases removed from V and 6 bases from J, the gap between germline ends came to 18 bases. The CDR3 consists of 15 residues. The DNA for the CDR3 is TGTGCCAGTAGTATCCAGAGAAACTACGTGGTCGAGCAGTACTTC. Translating it yields CASSIQRNYVVEQYF.